The clone carrying this TCR beta chain was observed a few times. TCR alpha and beta CDR3 regions were amplified from RNA using iRepertoire nested multiplex PCR. From the multiplex PCR reads, TCRdb called clonotypes with MiXCR, one entry per CDR3 protein. The sample contains 150,000 or so distinct CDR3 sequences, approximately 40% of which appear only once. This sample is drawn from a study of glioma-infiltrating T cells. The clonotype originates from a human donor with low-grade glioma or glioblastoma, undergoing nonglioma brain surgery, or in good health (not recorded which). Sequenced material: glioma tissue, nonneoplastic brain tissue, or PBMCs (not recorded which).

The CDR3 sequence: CASRGIYSNQPQHF. The CDR3 bases are TGTGCCAGTAGGGGGATCTATAGCAATCAGCCCCAGCATTTT. The V and J genes are TRBV19 and TRBJ1-5; D unclear. The CDR3 spans 14 residues. CDR1 LNHDA and CDR2 SQIVND come from the germline V gene (reference sequence). With 6 bases removed from V and 0 bases from J, the gap between germline ends came to 9 bases.